This is a list of T cell receptor beta chains from one sample in a study of molecular identifiers for immune sequencing clone quantification. A single record per CDR3 protein comes from TCRdb applying MiXCR to the PCR reads. The sample shows 460,000 or so distinct CDR3 sequences, about 22% of them seen only once. Material: naive CD8+ T cells from blood, with Jurkat cell RNA spiked in. The receptor set was obtained from a human donor in good health. Some libraries in this study had Jurkat cell RNA spiked in. CDR3s include the opening cysteine and the closing phenylalanine or tryptophan. Each record gives: CDR3 protein, J gene, V gene.

CDR3: CASSTGTGAYTEAFF
J: TRBJ1-1
V: TRBV5-4

CDR3: CASSPEASGGRYEQYF
J: TRBJ2-7
V: TRBV7-6

CDR3: CASSLLGSGTENTEAFF
J: TRBJ1-1
V: TRBV5-4

CDR3: CASSLEGLLRSPLHF
J: TRBJ1-6
V: TRBV12-3/TRBV12-4

CDR3: CSVEGHWTGGLGEQYF
J: TRBJ2-7
V: TRBV29-1

CDR3: CSAWDSTDTQYF
J: TRBJ2-3
V: TRBV20-1

CDR3: CSARDISEGGGQPQHF
J: TRBJ1-5
V: TRBV20-1

CDR3: CASSPRSAVSYEQYF
J: TRBJ2-7
V: TRBV27

CDR3: CASSLGDSIQETQYF
J: TRBJ2-5
V: TRBV5-1

CDR3: CASSIGQGVNQPQHF
J: TRBJ1-5
V: TRBV19

CDR3: CAWSNLVWNEKLFF
J: TRBJ1-4
V: TRBV30

CDR3: CAWGPVGPDFGYTF
J: TRBJ1-2
V: TRBV30

CDR3: CACRQGGTEAFF
J: TRBJ1-1
V: TRBV19

CDR3: CSASRQGPTGELFF
J: TRBJ2-2
V: TRBV20-1

CDR3: CASSDWAGYEQYF
J: TRBJ2-7
V: TRBV6-4

CDR3: CASSLGLTDPGSPSGSPLHF
J: TRBJ1-6
V: TRBV13

CDR3: CSATVGMSTDTQYF
J: TRBJ2-3
V: TRBV20-1